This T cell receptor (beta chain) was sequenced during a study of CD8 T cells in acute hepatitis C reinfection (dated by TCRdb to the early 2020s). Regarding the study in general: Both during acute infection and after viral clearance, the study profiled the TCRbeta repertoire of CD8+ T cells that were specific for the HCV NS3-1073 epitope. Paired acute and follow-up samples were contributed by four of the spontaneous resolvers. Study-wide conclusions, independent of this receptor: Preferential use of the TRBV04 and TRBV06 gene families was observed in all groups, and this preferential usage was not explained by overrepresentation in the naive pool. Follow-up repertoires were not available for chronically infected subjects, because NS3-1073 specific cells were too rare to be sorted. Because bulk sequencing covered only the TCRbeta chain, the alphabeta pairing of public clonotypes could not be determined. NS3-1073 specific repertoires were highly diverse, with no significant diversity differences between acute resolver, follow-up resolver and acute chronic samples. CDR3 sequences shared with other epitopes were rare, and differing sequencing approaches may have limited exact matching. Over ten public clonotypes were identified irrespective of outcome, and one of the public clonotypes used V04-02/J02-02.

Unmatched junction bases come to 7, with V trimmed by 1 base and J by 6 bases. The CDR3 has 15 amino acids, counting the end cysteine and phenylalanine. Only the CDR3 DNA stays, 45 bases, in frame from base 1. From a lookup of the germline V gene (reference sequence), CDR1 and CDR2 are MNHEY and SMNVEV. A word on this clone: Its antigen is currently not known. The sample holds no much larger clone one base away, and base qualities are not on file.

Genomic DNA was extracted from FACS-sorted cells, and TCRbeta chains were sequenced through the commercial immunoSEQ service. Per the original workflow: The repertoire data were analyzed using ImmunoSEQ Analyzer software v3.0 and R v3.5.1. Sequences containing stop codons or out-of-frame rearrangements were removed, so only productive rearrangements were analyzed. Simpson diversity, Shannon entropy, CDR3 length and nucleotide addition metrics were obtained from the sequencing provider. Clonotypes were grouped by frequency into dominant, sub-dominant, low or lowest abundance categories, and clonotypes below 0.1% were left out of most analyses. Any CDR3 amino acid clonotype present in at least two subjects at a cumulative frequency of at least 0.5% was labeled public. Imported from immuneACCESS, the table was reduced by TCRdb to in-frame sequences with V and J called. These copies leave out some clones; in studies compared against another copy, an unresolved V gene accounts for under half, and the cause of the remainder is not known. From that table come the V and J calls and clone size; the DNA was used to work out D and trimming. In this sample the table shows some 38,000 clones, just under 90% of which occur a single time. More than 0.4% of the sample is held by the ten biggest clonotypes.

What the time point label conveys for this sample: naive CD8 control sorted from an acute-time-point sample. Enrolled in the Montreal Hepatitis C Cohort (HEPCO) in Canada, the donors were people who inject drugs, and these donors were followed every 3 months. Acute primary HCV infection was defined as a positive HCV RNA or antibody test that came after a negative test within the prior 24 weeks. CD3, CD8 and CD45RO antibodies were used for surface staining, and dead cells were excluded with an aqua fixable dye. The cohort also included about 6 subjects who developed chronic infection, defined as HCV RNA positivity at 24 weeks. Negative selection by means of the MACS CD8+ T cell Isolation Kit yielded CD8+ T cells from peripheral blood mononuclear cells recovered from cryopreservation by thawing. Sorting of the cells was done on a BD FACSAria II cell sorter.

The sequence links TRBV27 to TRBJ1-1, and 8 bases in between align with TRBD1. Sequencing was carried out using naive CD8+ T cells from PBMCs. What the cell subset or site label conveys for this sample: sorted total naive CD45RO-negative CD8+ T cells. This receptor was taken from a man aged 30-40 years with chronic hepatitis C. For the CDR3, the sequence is CASSLWQGAEAEAFF. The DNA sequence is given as TGTGCCAGCAGTTTATGGCAGGGGGCAGAAGCTGAAGCTTTCTTT.